This TCR beta chain came from a study of T-cell memory formation after mild COVID-19. Study-wide background: Most TCR clusters belonged to a single donor.

Regarding this clonotype: No antigen is known for it.

The authors produced TCR alpha and TCR beta cDNA libraries with sample barcodes and UMIs by 5'RACE using constant-segment primers. MiXCR, run by TCRdb on the 5' RACE reads, gives a single entry per CDR3 protein. This sample has 550,000 to 650,000 distinct CDR3 sequences; 15% to 20% occur once, and the top ten carry about 7.5%. CDR3 length: 16 amino acids. The V end lost 7 bases, the J end lost 0 bases, and 16 bases lay between the germline ends. Points from the study as a whole: Contracting clones localized mainly to CM and EM when CD4+ and mainly to EMRA when CD8+.

The chain carries TRBV12-3 or TRBV12-4 and TRBJ1-3; D remains ambiguous. This sequence originates from an adult woman who had mild COVID-19 (a few samples of this study predate the infection). Cell type and time point are not known. Sequenced sample: PBMCs or a T cell subset sorted from them (not recorded which). This CDR3 is CASTTISLISGNTIYF. CDR3 nucleotides: TGTGCCAGCACCACTATTTCGTTAATCTCTGGAAACACCATATATTTT.